The next 26 T cell receptor beta chains were all read from a single sample in a study of blood T cell repertoires in COVID-19. Some clones are missing from TCRdb's copy, which holds only in-frame ones; the method was immunoSEQ multiplex PCR. The table lists approximately 300,000 clones, around four fifths of them singletons, with approximately 1.3% in the top ten. The sample comprised peripheral blood. The receptors originated from a woman between 50 and 59 years old with acute or convalescent COVID-19.

The J gene is TRBJ1-1, the V gene TRBV6-1; D not resolved. Trimming pared 1 base from V and 4 bases from J, leaving 7 bases between. CDR3 length: 13 amino acids. Germline CDR1 MNHNS, CDR2 SASEGT. The CDR3 coding sequence is TGTGCCAGCAGTGAAGAAGAACTCACTGAAGCTTTCTTT. Residues: CASSEEELTEAFF.

This rearrangement joins TRBV19 to TRBJ1-3; D might be TRBD1 (5 bases). From germline, CDR1 is LNHDA and CDR2 SQIVND (reference sequence). This CDR3 contains 16 residues. With 3 bases removed from V and 0 bases from J, the gap between germline ends came to 12 bases. CDR3 bases: TGTGCCAGTAGTATTCGAATCGACAGCTCTGGAAACACCATATATTTT. Encoded protein: CASSIRIDSSGNTIYF. Filled out from reference TRBV19 and TRBJ1-3, the complete variable domain reads DGGITQSPKYLFRKEGQNVTLSCEQNLNHDAMYWYRQDPGQGLRLIYYSQIVNDFQKGDIAEGYSVSREKKESFPLTVTSAQKNPTAFYLCASSIRIDSSGNTIYFGEGSWLTVV.

The rearrangement joins TRBV4-3 to TRBJ2-1, with 13 bases identical to TRBD2. CDR3 length equals 16 residues. J lost 5 bases, V lost 3 bases, and 4 bases had no gene match. Germline V gene lookup returns CDR1 LGHNA and CDR2 YSLEER. The CDR3 DNA reads TGCGCCAGCAGCCATTGGACTAGCGGGGGAAACAATGAGCAGTTCTTC. Protein sequence: CASSHWTSGGNNEQFF.

On this clone: The sample has other DNA sequences that encode this CDR3 too. The genes are TRBV18 and TRBJ2-2, with D perhaps matching TRBD2 (6 bases). CDR1 is KGHSH and CDR2 is LQKENI in the germline V gene. This CDR3 is built from 13 residues. V was clipped by 3 bases and J by 5 bases, with 7 bases between them. The CDR3, as DNA: TGTGCCAGCTCACCTGGGGGGACCGGGGAGCTGTTTTTT. As protein: CASSPGGTGELFF.

V and J are TRBV5-4 and TRBJ2-5; D gene ambiguous. The CDR3 contains 11 residues. The germline V gene has CDR1 SGHNT and CDR2 YYREEE (reference sequence). V was trimmed by 2 bases and J by 5 bases, leaving 4 bases between them. The CDR3 reads CASSFGETQYF. For the CDR3, the DNA is TGTGCCAGCAGCTTCGGGGAGACCCAGTACTTC.

The gene calls are TRBV10-2 and TRBJ2-5, with a tentative D call TRBD2 (5 bases). The germline V and J ends were trimmed by 8 bases and 2 bases, with 12 bases remaining between them. The length of the CDR3 is 13 residues. In germline, CDR1 is WSHSY, CDR2 SAAADI. The CDR3 protein is CASSPGVQETQYF. As DNA, the CDR3 is TGCGCCAGCTCTCCCGGGGTACAAGAGACCCAGTACTTC.

As to this clone: Other DNA sequences in the sample encode the same CDR3. The chain is built from TRBV5-4 and TRBJ2-1, with TRBD1 identical over 7 bases. Per the germline V gene, CDR1 is SGHNT and CDR2 is YYREEE (reference sequence). The CDR3 spans 15 residues. V was pared by 0 bases and J by 4 bases, with 4 bases of the junction left unmatched. CDR3: CASSLDRGPYNEQFF. DNA for the CDR3: TGTGCCAGCAGCTTGGACAGGGGACCATACAATGAGCAGTTCTTC.

The table lists this clone with a count of one. V and J are TRBV5-1 and TRBJ2-3; 10 nucleotides align to TRBD2. V lost 0 bases and J lost 2; bases outside the gene matches: 6. The CDR3 has 17 amino acids. Germline values: CDR1 SGHRS, CDR2 YFSETQ. CDR3 in DNA: TGCGCCAGCAGCTTGGCCATGACTAGCGGGTACACAGATACGCAGTATTTT. Translation gives CASSLAMTSGYTDTQYF.

The rearrangement uses TRBV21-1 and TRBJ2-3; TRBD2, the D gene given by the table, was not confirmed from the DNA. TRBV21-1 is termed a pseudogene. CDR3 length: 19 amino acids. As DNA, the CDR3 is TGTGCCAGCAGCAAACGAGGTAGCGGGGGCCCTTCGACGAGTGATACGCAGTATTTT. Amino acid sequence: CASSKRGSGGPSTSDTQYF.

The CDR3 region is CASSSTGGSQPQHF. In DNA form, the CDR3 reads TGTGCCAGCAGTTCGACAGGGGGTAGTCAGCCCCAGCATTTT. V and J are TRBV27 and TRBJ1-5, with 9 bases aligning to TRBD1. Germline V CDR1 and CDR2: MNHEY, SMNVEV (reference sequence). Trimming cost V 4 bases and J 6 bases; bases outside gene matches: 4. CDR3 length equals 14 residues.

The V call is TRBV7-2, the J call TRBJ2-1, with 9 bases lining up with TRBD2. J gave up 2 bases and V 5 bases, and 4 bases lay outside the gene matches. This CDR3 spans 15 amino acids. Germline CDR1 and CDR2: SGHTA and FQGNSA. DNA for the CDR3: TGTGCCAGCAGCCTTAGCGGGGGTCCCTACAATGAGCAGTTCTTC. Its translation is CASSLSGGPYNEQFF.

The CDR3 DNA reads TGCGCCAGCAGACAAGGACAGGGGAGGGCATATGGCTACACCTTC. The encoded protein is CASRQGQGRAYGYTF. The J gene is TRBJ1-2, the V gene TRBV5-1; 9 nucleotides match TRBD1. CDR1 and CDR2 from the germline V gene are SGHRS and YFSETQ. This CDR3 is built from 15 residues. V gave up 5 bases and J gave up 5 bases; unmatched junction bases: 10.

As to this clone: At one boundary the junction diverges from the germline segment, which might be a read error. V usage is TRBV4-1 and J usage is TRBJ1-1, with D possibly being TRBD1 (5 bases). Germline V lookup: CDR1 MGHRA, CDR2 YSYEKL. CDR3 length equals 17 residues. The CDR3 DNA is TGCGCCAGCAGTCAAGTAAACTTGGGGACTATGAACACTGAAGCTTTCTTT. It translates to CASSQVNLGTMNTEAFF.

The chain joins TRBV1 to TRBJ2-1; the D call in the table, TRBD2, was not verified against the DNA. TRBV1 is a documented pseudogene. This CDR3 is built from 10 residues. The CDR3 sequence is CTSSPGGEFF. The CDR3 DNA is TGCACCAGCAGCCCTGGGGGGGAGTTCTTC.

The chain joins TRBV13 to TRBJ2-2, with TRBD1 matching 7 bases. Germline V lookup: CDR1 PRHDT, CDR2 FYEKMQ (reference sequence). CDR3 length equals 16 residues. V lost 5 bases to trimming and J lost 4 bases; unmatched junction nucleotides: 10. The DNA for the CDR3 is TGTGCCAGCAGCCCCCGCCGGGGACAGTCCACCGGGGAGCTGTTTTTT. Its protein is CASSPRRGQSTGELFF.

The CDR3 coding sequence is TGTGCCAGCAGACGGGGAGGAATCAATCAGCCCCAGCATTTT. Amino acids: CASRRGGINQPQHF. The chain couples TRBV27 to TRBJ1-5; D not resolved. The CDR3 has 14 residues. Germline lookup yields CDR1 MNHEY and CDR2 SMNVEV (reference sequence). V was pared by 6 bases and J by 3 bases, with 12 bases between.

The chain employs TRBV10-3 and TRBJ1-1; perhaps TRBD1 as D (5 bases). The CDR3 has 14 amino acids. Trimming took off 6 bases at V and 1 base at J, with 12 bases between the two ends. Germline assignment: CDR1 ENHRY and CDR2 SYGVKD. Here the CDR3 DNA reads TGTGCCATCAGCCAACAGGTCCAGAACACTGAAGCTTTCTTT. Its translation is CAISQQVQNTEAFF.

This clone has a single count. The chain combines TRBV7-2 with TRBJ2-3; 10 bases map to TRBD1. The CDR3 runs to 15 residues. Germline CDR1 is SGHTA and CDR2 is FQGNSA. V was clipped by 4 bases and J by 7 bases; unmatched bases: 8. CDR3 residues: CASSSRDRGQNTQYF. CDR3 DNA sequence: TGTGCCAGCAGCTCTCGAGACAGGGGGCAAAATACGCAGTATTTT.

The rearrangement links TRBV25-1 to TRBJ1-6; tentative D call: TRBD1 (5 bases). CDR1 and CDR2 (germline): MGHDK, SYGVNS. The ends were cut back, 5 bases at V and 3 bases at J, with 8 bases in the middle. The CDR3 extends over 14 amino acids. CDR3 coding DNA: TGTGCCAGCAGTTTGCAGGGCTATAATTCACCCCTCCACTTT. The encoded protein is CASSLQGYNSPLHF.

The V call is TRBV5-4, the J call TRBJ2-2, with D tentatively TRBD1 (6 bases). V was clipped by 3 bases and J by 1 base, with 10 bases between them. The CDR3 spans 15 residues. The germline gives CDR1 SGHNT, CDR2 YYREEE (reference sequence). CDR3 coding DNA: TGTGCCAGCAGCTCCCGAGGGGGGAACACCGGGGAGCTGTTTTTT. Translated: CASSSRGGNTGELFF.

This clone was seen a single time. The chain recombines TRBV6-1 with TRBJ1-1, with a weak D call TRBD1 (5 bases). Germline V lookup: CDR1 MNHNS, CDR2 SASEGT. The germline V and J ends were trimmed by 3 bases and 8 bases, with 10 bases remaining between them. The CDR3 length is 12 residues. As DNA, the CDR3 is TGTGCCAGCAGTGATGGGGGGTTGGAAGCTTTCTTT. Amino acid sequence: CASSDGGLEAFF.

V and J are TRBV7-2 and TRBJ1-2, with TRBD1 matching over 7 bases. CDR1 is SGHTA, CDR2 FQGNSA, per germline. CDR3 length: 14 residues. V lost 0 bases to trimming and J lost 4 bases; unmatched junction nucleotides: 2. The CDR3 reads CASSLARDSYGYTF. In DNA, the CDR3 is TGTGCCAGCAGCTTAGCGAGGGACAGCTATGGCTACACCTTC.

This rearrangement joins TRBV6-5 to TRBJ1-6; no reliable D call. Germline V gives CDR1 MNHEY, CDR2 SVGAGI. V lost 4 bases to trimming and J lost 9 bases, with 7 bases between them. The CDR3 totals 12 residues. The CDR3 here is CASSFPGSPLHF. The CDR3 nucleotides read TGTGCCAGCAGTTTCCCGGGTTCACCCCTCCACTTT.

This clone was seen more than once but under ten times. The CDR3 spells CASIRDMNTEAFF. CDR3 DNA sequence: TGTGCCAGCATCAGGGATATGAACACTGAAGCTTTCTTT. The chain carries TRBV2 and TRBJ1-1, with D tentatively TRBD1 (5 bases). CDR3 length: 13 amino acids. V lost 7 bases and J lost 0, with 9 bases in between. From germline, CDR1 is SNHLY and CDR2 FYNNEI.

The V and J genes are TRBV6-1 and TRBJ1-3; D perhaps matches TRBD1 (6 bases). This CDR3 contains 13 residues. Trimming pared 3 bases from V and 7 bases from J, leaving 10 bases between. The V gene's germline CDR1 is MNHNS and CDR2 SASEGT. The CDR3 DNA sequence: TGTGCCAGCAGTGAGAGGGGGTGGAACACCATATATTTT. Protein: CASSERGWNTIYF.

The chain employs TRBV5-1 and TRBJ1-2; D gene uncertain. Germline lookup yields CDR1 SGHRS and CDR2 YFSETQ. The ends were cut back, 1 base at V and 0 bases at J, with 10 bases in the middle. The CDR3 covers 15 residues. The CDR3 DNA is TGCGCCAGCAGCTTGTTGGAGGTAGCTAACTATGGCTACACCTTC. Translated: CASSLLEVANYGYTF.